These 14 T cell receptor beta chains were all obtained from the same sample, sequenced in a study of T cells in Graves' hyperthyroidism and ophthalmopathy. The investigators amplified TCR beta CDR3 regions from RNA transcripts. The HTBI primer set drove a first-round RT-PCR of the TCR CDR3. TCRdb independently ran MiXCR on the multiplex PCR reads; one entry per CDR3 protein. This sample has about 840,000 distinct CDR3 sequences, with 38% found just once. The sample taken for sequencing was blood. All receptors come from a man between 18 and 29 years old with Graves' hyperthyroidism.

V and J are TRBV2 and TRBJ1-6; D not resolved. The CDR3 extends over 14 amino acids. V was shortened by 2 bases and J by 10 bases, with 12 bases between the two germline ends. The germline V gene has CDR1 SNHLY and CDR2 FYNNEI. The CDR3 reads CASSEIKGGSPLHF. The CDR3 DNA sequence: TGTGCCAGCAGTGAAATTAAGGGAGGCTCACCCCTCCACTTT.

This clonotype came up a few times. The rearrangement links TRBV12-3 or TRBV12-4 to TRBJ1-2, with TRBD1 as a possible D gene (6 bases). This CDR3 spans 12 amino acids. V lost 11 bases to trimming and J lost 6 bases, with 16 bases between them. CDR3 amino acids: CAYLGGGNGYTF. The CDR3 coding sequence is TGTGCCTACTTAGGGGGGGGAAATGGCTACACCTTC.

The rearrangement uses TRBV11-2 and TRBJ1-1; 7 nucleotides match TRBD1. J gave up 6 bases and V 1 base, and 11 bases lay outside the gene matches. This CDR3 comprises 16 residues. Looked up from germline, CDR1 is SGHAT and CDR2 is FQNNGV. The CDR3 here is CASSLGPGQENAEAFF. The DNA for the CDR3 is TGTGCCAGCAGCTTAGGGCCCGGACAGGAGAATGCTGAAGCTTTCTTT. Full variable domain (outside the CDR3, taken from reference TRBV11-2 and TRBJ1-1): EAGVAQSPRYKIIEKRQSVAFWCNPISGHATLYWYQQILGQGPKLLIQFQNNGVVDDSQLPKDRFSAERLKGVDSTLKIQPAKLEDSAVYLCASSLGPGQENAEAFFGQGTRLTVV.

This chain links TRBV6-5 with TRBJ2-7, with D tentatively TRBD2 (6 bases). CDR1 and CDR2 (germline): MNHEY, SVGAGI. The V and J ends lost 0 bases and 3 bases respectively, with 15 bases between them. The CDR3 totals 16 residues. The CDR3: CASSYSTPAGVYEQYF. Written as DNA, the CDR3 is TGTGCCAGCAGTTACTCGACGCCAGCGGGCGTCTACGAGCAGTACTTC.

This clonotype was observed many times. This sequence joins TRBV19 and TRBJ1-5, with a possible D match to TRBD1 (5 bases). The germline V gene encodes CDR1 LNHDA and CDR2 SQIVND (reference sequence). Trimming pared 5 bases from V and 4 bases from J, leaving 12 bases between. This CDR3 has 14 amino acids. The CDR3 DNA sequence: TGTGCCAGTAGTCCGCAGGGAGATAATCAGCCCCAGCATTTT. It encodes CASSPQGDNQPQHF.

This clonotype was seen a few times. V and J are TRBV19 and TRBJ2-7, with D possibly being TRBD1 (6 bases). The CDR3 extends over 13 amino acids. V lost 10 bases and J lost 2, with 15 bases in between. Germline values: CDR1 LNHDA, CDR2 SQIVND (reference sequence). The CDR3 DNA is TGTGCCAACCCAGGACAGAGCGCCTACGAGCAGTACTTC. Translating gives CANPGQSAYEQYF.

This clonotype was seen at least ten times. The V gene is TRBV6-5, the J gene TRBJ1-5, with D perhaps matching TRBD1 (6 bases). V dropped 5 bases and J dropped 5 bases, with 10 bases sitting between them. The CDR3 has 13 amino acids. The germline gives CDR1 MNHEY, CDR2 SVGAGI. Here the CDR3 reads CASSRDIDQPQHF. CDR3 nucleotides: TGTGCCAGCAGTAGGGACATCGATCAGCCCCAGCATTTT.

There are many counts of this clonotype. The genes are TRBV2 and TRBJ2-7, with D tentatively TRBD2 (6 bases). This CDR3 comprises 13 residues. Germline CDR1 and CDR2: SNHLY and FYNNEI. V dropped 6 bases and J dropped 3 bases, with 12 bases sitting between them. The chain's CDR3 is CASSEEGIYEQYF. In nucleotides, the CDR3 is TGTGCCAGCAGCGAGGAGGGGATCTACGAGCAGTACTTC.

The CDR3 region is CSVKRGRGGNEQYF. CDR3 nucleotide sequence: TGCAGCGTTAAAAGAGGACGGGGGGGCAATGAGCAGTACTTC. The J gene is TRBJ2-1, the V gene TRBV29-1, with 8 bases matching TRBD2. The assigned J gene may be wrong: the sequence end matches TRBJ2-7 better. Germline loops: CDR1 SQVTM, CDR2 ANQGSEA. The CDR3 runs to 14 residues.

The gene calls are TRBV7-9 and TRBJ2-5; no clear D gene. CDR3 size: 13 residues. Germline V gives CDR1 SEHNR, CDR2 FQNEAQ (reference sequence). V lost 6 bases, J lost 2 bases, and 10 bases lay in between. CDR3 bases: TGTGCCAGCAGTTTCGCGGCACAAGAGACCCAGTACTTC. It codes for CASSFAAQETQYF.

A word on this clonotype: Given the absence of the conserved phenylalanine or tryptophan at the CDR3 end, a read error is likely. Because the CDR3's place on the DNA is in doubt, the DNA is left out and the CDR3 is given as listed by TCRdb. CDR3 sequence reads: CSVEEHAG. The gene calls are TRBV29-1 and TRBJ2-6; the table's D call, TRBD2, was not checked against the DNA. The CDR3 totals 8 residues, both ends included. The V gene's germline CDR1 is SQVTM and CDR2 ANQGSEA.

This clonotype was seen a few times. V gene TRBV18 combines with J gene TRBJ2-7; the match to TRBD1 covers 7 bases. Per germline, CDR1 KGHSH and CDR2 LQKENI. Trimming cost V 6 bases and J 3 bases; bases outside gene matches: 8. There are 14 residues in the CDR3. CDR3 residues: CASSGTGARYEQYF. Written as DNA, the CDR3 is TGTGCCAGCTCGGGCACAGGGGCACGCTACGAGCAGTACTTC. The entire variable domain, with the rest obtained from reference TRBV18 and TRBJ2-7, is as follows: NAGVMQNPRHLVRRRGQEARLRCSPMKGHSHVYWYRQLPEEGLKFMVYLQKENIIDESGMPKERFSAEFPKEGPSILRIQQVVRGDSAAYFCASSGTGARYEQYFGPGTRLTVT.

The chain combines TRBV4-1 with TRBJ2-5; 9 positions agree with TRBD1. The germline V gene has CDR1 MGHRA and CDR2 YSYEKL. V shed 9 bases and J 5 bases; nucleotides not matched to a gene: 7. The CDR3 consists of 13 residues. The CDR3 spells CASGQGLSETQYF. In nucleotides, the CDR3 is TGCGCCAGTGGACAGGGGTTGAGTGAGACCCAGTACTTC.

The chain couples TRBV14 to TRBJ1-6; 10 bases line up with TRBD1. Looked up from germline, CDR1 is SGHDN and CDR2 is FVKESK. With 2 bases clipped from V and 7 bases from J, the junction kept 5 bases outside the gene matches. This CDR3 spans 16 amino acids. Written as DNA, the CDR3 is TGTGCCAGCAGCCAATCCGGGACAGGGGCAAATTCACCCCTCCACTTT. Amino acids: CASSQSGTGANSPLHF.